This passage covers 4 T cell receptor beta chains from one sample sequenced in a study of regulatory T cells in long-lasting Graves disease. TCR beta libraries were built with iRepertoire HTBI primers and Arm-PCR of CDR3 regions. A single record per CDR3 protein comes from TCRdb applying MiXCR to the multiplex PCR reads. The sample shows approximately 230,000 distinct CDR3 sequences, around 18% of them seen only once. Stated time point: newly diagnosed GD, antithyroid drugs for less than 3 months. PBMCs were the source of the RNA used for TCR sequencing. The input for sequencing was peripheral blood mononuclear cells (PBMCs), taken at new diagnosis, from a patient treated with antithyroid drugs. These receptors were collected from a female donor with Graves disease.

Ten or more counts support this clonotype. This chain connects TRBV11-2 to TRBJ2-1; 7 bases line up with TRBD1. V lost 3 bases, J lost 7 bases, and 6 bases stayed unmatched. Germline CDR1 reads SGHAT; CDR2 reads FQNNGV. The CDR3 is made up of 14 amino acids. CDR3 sequence: CASSFGQDSNEQFF. CDR3 nucleotide sequence: TGTGCCAGCAGCTTCGGACAGGATAGTAATGAGCAGTTCTTC.

This clonotype was seen more than once but under ten times. CDR3 nucleotide sequence: TGTGCCAGCAGTTACGACAGGGCCGACAATGAGCAGTTCTTC. This gives the protein CASSYDRADNEQFF. The chain carries TRBV6-5 and TRBJ2-1; 7 bases match TRBD1. Germline trimming cut 2 bases from V and 5 bases from J; bases unmatched to any gene: 3. The CDR3 is 14 amino acids. Germline V gene lookup returns CDR1 MNHEY and CDR2 SVGAGI.

This clonotype was detected many times. The chain recombines TRBV20-1 with TRBJ1-1; 10 nucleotides agree with TRBD1. Germline values: CDR1 DFQATT, CDR2 SNEGSKA (reference sequence). V was clipped by 6 bases and J by 7 bases; unmatched bases: 8. CDR3 length equals 13 residues. Written as DNA, the CDR3 is TGCAGTGCGGGACAGGGGTCTAGTAGTGAAGCTTTCTTT. Encoded protein: CSAGQGSSSEAFF.

Details on this clonotype: A far more abundant clone sits one base away, making this likely a read error. The V and J genes are TRBV11-2 and TRBJ1-2, with D hard to call. Germline CDR1 is SGHAT and CDR2 is FQNNGV. Trimming removed 4 bases at V and 9 bases at J, with 18 bases between. CDR3 size: 14 residues. CDR3 protein: CASSSLERSASYTF. CDR3 coding DNA: TGTGCCAGCAGCTCCCTCGAACGTTCGGCTAGCTACACCTTC.